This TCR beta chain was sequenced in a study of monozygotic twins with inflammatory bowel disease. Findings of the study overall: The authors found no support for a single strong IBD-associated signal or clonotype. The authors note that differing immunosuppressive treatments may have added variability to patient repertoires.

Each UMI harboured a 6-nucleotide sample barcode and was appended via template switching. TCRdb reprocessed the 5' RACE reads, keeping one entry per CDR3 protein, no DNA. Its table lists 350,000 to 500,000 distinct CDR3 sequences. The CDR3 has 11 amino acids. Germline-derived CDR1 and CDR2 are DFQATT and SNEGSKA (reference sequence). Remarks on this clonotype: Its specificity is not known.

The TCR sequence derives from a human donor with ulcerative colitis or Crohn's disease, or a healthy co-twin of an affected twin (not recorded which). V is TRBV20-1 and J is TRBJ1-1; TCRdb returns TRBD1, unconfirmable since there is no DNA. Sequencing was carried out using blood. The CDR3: CSAGGDTEAFF.